The 7 T cell receptor beta chains reported below all come from one sample, sequenced in a study of blood T cell repertoires in COVID-19. Sequenced by immunoSEQ multiplex PCR; TCRdb stores in-frame clones only, minus some. The table shows 250,000 to 300,000 clones, with over 65% occurring only once. Sequencing used peripheral blood. The source of these receptors is a man in his fifties or sixties who had recovered from COVID-19.

This rearrangement joins TRBV5-4 to TRBJ1-1; weak D call: TRBD1 (5 bases). V was trimmed by 7 bases and J by 2 bases, leaving 12 bases between them. Germline values: CDR1 SGHNT, CDR2 YYREEE (reference sequence). The CDR3 covers 13 residues. The CDR3 DNA is TGTGCCAGCTTGGGGCAGGGCAACACTGAAGCTTTCTTT. Its translation is CASLGQGNTEAFF.

This sequence joins TRBV6-5 and TRBJ2-3; TRBD2 matches 9 bases. CDR1 MNHEY and CDR2 SVGAGI come from the germline V gene. CDR3 length equals 12 residues. CDR3: CAASGVTDTQYF. Here the CDR3 DNA reads TGTGCTGCTAGCGGGGTCACAGATACGCAGTATTTT.

The rearrangement uses TRBV12-5 and TRBJ2-3, with a tentative D call TRBD2 (5 bases). V was shortened by 6 bases and J by 9 bases, with 13 bases between the two germline ends. The CDR3 extends over 12 amino acids. Germline V gene data show CDR1 as LGHNT and CDR2 as FRNRAP. CDR3 DNA sequence: TGTGCTAGTGGACTATACCGCGGGACGCAGTATTTT. Translating gives CASGLYRGTQYF.

The chain is built from TRBV9 and TRBJ1-1; 7 bases fit TRBD1. V dropped 3 bases and J dropped 2; count of bases not matched to a gene: 7. The germline V gene encodes CDR1 SGDLS and CDR2 YYNGEE. The CDR3 extends over 15 amino acids. The CDR3 DNA sequence: TGTGCCAGCAGCGCTGGGACAGTCTCAAACACTGAAGCTTTCTTT. Residues: CASSAGTVSNTEAFF.

This clone was seen more than once but under ten times. V gene TRBV5-1 combines with J gene TRBJ2-5; D remains unclear. The germline V gene has CDR1 SGHRS and CDR2 YFSETQ. V was trimmed by 0 bases and J by 7 bases, leaving 10 bases between them. This CDR3 is built from 13 residues. CDR3 nucleotide sequence: TGCGCCAGCAGCTTGGACGGTTTTGGGACCCAGTACTTC. This encodes CASSLDGFGTQYF.

J is TRBJ2-7 and V is TRBV5-1; 9 nucleotides align to TRBD1. The ends lost 3 bases at V and 6 bases at J; junction bases unmatched: 10. Germline CDR1 reads SGHRS; CDR2 reads YFSETQ. The CDR3 loop spans 15 amino acids. CDR3 region: CASSSTGTGLSEQYF. The CDR3 coding sequence is TGCGCCAGCAGCTCTACCGGGACAGGGCTCTCCGAGCAGTACTTC. The complete variable domain, with remaining parts taken from reference TRBV5-1 and TRBJ2-7, reads KAGVTQTPRYLIKTRGQQVTLSCSPISGHRSVSWYQQTPGQGLQFLFEYFSETQRNKGNFPGRFSGRQFSNSRSEMNVSTLELGDSALYLCASSSTGTGLSEQYFGPGTRLTVT.

The chain joins TRBV29-1 to TRBJ2-1; perhaps TRBD1 as D (5 bases). Trimming pared 4 bases from V and 6 bases from J, leaving 10 bases between. This CDR3 has 12 residues. Germline lookup yields CDR1 SQVTM and CDR2 ANQGSEA. This CDR3 reads CSVGVRANEQFF. The CDR3 DNA follows: TGCAGCGTTGGCGTCAGGGCCAATGAGCAGTTCTTC.